This T cell receptor beta chain emerged from a study of blood T cell repertoires in COVID-19. V lost 0 bases, J lost 0 bases, and 6 bases lay in between. Germline V gene lookup returns CDR1 SGDLS and CDR2 YYNGEE. The CDR3 extends over 15 amino acids. Under the authors' procedure: It was from reference gene primer amplification that nucleated cell counts were estimated. The table came from immunoSEQ multiplex PCR; TCRdb's copy has only in-frame clones and leaves some out. D and trimming come from the DNA, and the V and J calls and clone size come from that table. Among 69,000 or so clones listed, around 80% were seen once. Patients from Seattle were sampled longitudinally, starting during active infection.

The receptor comes from a man aged 45 to 65 with COVID-19, enrolled during active disease. The chain couples TRBV9 to TRBJ1-4, with D tentatively TRBD1 (5 bases). Input material: peripheral blood. CDR3 nucleotides: TGTGCCAGCAGCGTAGGGGGGGCAACTAATGAAAAACTGTTTTTT. Amino acid sequence: CASSVGGATNEKLFF. The full variable domain, its missing parts supplied by reference TRBV9 and TRBJ1-4, is DSGVTQTPKHLITATGQRVTLRCSPRSGDLSVYWYQQSLDQGLQFLIQYYNGEERAKGNILERFSAQQFPDLHSELNLSSLELGDSALYFCASSVGGATNEKLFFGSGTQLSVL.